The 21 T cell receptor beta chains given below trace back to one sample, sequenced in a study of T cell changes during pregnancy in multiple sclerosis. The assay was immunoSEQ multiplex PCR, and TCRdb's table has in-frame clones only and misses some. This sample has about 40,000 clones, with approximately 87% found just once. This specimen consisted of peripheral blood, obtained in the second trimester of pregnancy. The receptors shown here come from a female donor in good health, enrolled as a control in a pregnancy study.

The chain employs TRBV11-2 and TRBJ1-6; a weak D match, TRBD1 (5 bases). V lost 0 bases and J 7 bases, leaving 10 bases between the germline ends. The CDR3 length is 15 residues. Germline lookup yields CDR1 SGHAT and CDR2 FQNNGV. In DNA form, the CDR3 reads TGTGCCAGCAGCTTAGAGGGGGGAGGAAATTCACCCCTCCACTTT. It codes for CASSLEGGGNSPLHF.

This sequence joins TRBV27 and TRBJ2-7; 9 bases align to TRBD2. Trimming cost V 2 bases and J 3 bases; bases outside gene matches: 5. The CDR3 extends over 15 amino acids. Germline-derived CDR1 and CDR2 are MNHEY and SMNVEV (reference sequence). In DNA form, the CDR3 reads TGTGCCAGCAGTTTAACTAGCGGGCGGAGCTACGAGCAGTACTTC. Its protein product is CASSLTSGRSYEQYF.

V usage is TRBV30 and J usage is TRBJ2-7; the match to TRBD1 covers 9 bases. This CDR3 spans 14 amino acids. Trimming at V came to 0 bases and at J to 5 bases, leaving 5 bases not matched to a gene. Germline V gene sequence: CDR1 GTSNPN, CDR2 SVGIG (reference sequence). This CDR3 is CAWSVGTGYHEQYF. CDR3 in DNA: TGTGCCTGGAGTGTCGGGACAGGGTACCACGAGCAGTACTTC. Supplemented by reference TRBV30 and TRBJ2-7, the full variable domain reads SQTIHQWPATLVQPVGSPLSLECTVEGTSNPNLYWYRQAAGRGLQLLFYSVGIGQISSEVPQNLSASRPQDRQFILSSKKLLLSDSGFYLCAWSVGTGYHEQYFGPGTRLTVT.

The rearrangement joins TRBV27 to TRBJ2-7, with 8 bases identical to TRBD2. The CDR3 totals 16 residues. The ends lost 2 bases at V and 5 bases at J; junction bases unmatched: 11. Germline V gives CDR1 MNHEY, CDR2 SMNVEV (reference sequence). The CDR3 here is CASSLLRTSRNDEQYF. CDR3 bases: TGTGCCAGCAGTTTACTAAGGACTAGCCGTAACGACGAGCAGTACTTC.

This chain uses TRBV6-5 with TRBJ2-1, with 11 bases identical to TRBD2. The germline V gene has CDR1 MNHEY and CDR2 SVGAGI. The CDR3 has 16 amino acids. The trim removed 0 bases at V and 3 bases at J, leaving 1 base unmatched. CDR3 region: CASSYSTSGVYNEQFF. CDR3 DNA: TGTGCCAGCAGTTACTCGACTAGCGGGGTCTACAATGAGCAGTTCTTC.

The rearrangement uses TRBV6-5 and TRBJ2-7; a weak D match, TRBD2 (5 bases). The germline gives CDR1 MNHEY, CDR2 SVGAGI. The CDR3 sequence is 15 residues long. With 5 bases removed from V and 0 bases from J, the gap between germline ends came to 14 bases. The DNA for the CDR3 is TGTGCCAGCAGTCCGGAGGACCTCAGCTCCTACGAGCAGTACTTC. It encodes CASSPEDLSSYEQYF.

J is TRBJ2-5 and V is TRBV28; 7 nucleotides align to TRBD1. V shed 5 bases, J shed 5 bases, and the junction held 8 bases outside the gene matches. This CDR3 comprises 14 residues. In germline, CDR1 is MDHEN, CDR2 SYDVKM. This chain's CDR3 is CASSTPTGTETQYF. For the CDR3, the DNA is TGTGCCAGCAGTACACCGACAGGGACGGAGACCCAGTACTTC.

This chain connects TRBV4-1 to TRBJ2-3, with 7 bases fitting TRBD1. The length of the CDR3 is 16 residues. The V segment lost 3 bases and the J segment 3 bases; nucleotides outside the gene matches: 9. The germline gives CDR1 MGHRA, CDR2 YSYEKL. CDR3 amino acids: CASSHPDRDFTDTQYF. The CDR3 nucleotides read TGCGCCAGCAGCCATCCTGACAGGGATTTTACAGATACGCAGTATTTT.

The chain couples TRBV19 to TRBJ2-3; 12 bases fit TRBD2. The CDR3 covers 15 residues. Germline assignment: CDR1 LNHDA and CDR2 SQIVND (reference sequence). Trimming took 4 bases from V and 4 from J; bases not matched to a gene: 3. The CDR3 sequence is CASSTSGGAADTQYF. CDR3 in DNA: TGTGCCAGTAGTACTAGCGGGGGGGCGGCAGATACGCAGTATTTT. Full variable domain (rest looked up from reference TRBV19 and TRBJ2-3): DGGITQSPKYLFRKEGQNVTLSCEQNLNHDAMYWYRQDPGQGLRLIYYSQIVNDFQKGDIAEGYSVSREKKESFPLTVTSAQKNPTAFYLCASSTSGGAADTQYFGPGTRLTVL.

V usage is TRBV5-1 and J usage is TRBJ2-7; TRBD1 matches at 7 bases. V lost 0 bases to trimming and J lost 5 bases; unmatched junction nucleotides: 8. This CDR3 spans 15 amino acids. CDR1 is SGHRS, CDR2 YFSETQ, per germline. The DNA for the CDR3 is TGCGCCAGCAGCTTGGCCTCGACAGGGTCCCACGAGCAGTACTTC. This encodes CASSLASTGSHEQYF.

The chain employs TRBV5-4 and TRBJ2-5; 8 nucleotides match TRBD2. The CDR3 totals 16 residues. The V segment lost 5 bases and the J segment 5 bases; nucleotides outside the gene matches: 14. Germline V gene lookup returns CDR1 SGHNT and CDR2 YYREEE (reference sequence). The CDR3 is CASSLPGAGGRETQYF. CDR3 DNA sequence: TGTGCCAGCAGTCTCCCTGGCGCGGGGGGTCGGGAGACCCAGTACTTC.

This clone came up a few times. The CDR3 coding sequence is TGTGCCAGTAGTATAGTAGCGGCCAACACCATATATTTT. This gives the protein CASSIVAANTIYF. The chain combines TRBV19 with TRBJ1-3, with D uncertain. V was shortened by 1 base and J by 7 bases, with 8 bases between the two germline ends. Germline V CDR1 and CDR2: LNHDA, SQIVND (reference sequence). The CDR3 contains 13 residues.

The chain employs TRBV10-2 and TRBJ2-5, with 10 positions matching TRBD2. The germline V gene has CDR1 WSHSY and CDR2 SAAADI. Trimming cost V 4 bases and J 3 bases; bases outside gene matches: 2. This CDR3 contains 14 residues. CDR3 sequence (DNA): TGCGCCAGCAGTGTTGGACTAGCGGAAGAGACCCAGTACTTC. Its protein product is CASSVGLAEETQYF.

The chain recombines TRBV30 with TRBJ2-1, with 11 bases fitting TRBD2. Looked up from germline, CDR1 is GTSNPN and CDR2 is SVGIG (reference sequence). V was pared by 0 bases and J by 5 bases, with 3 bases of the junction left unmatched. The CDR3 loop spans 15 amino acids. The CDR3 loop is CAWSVLSGGDNEQFF. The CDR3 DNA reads TGTGCCTGGAGTGTACTTAGCGGGGGGGACAATGAGCAGTTCTTC.

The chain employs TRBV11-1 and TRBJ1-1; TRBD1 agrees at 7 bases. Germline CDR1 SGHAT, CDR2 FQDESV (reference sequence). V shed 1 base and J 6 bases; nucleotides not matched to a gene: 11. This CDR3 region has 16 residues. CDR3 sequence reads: CASSLEGYRGTAEAFF. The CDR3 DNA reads TGTGCCAGCAGCTTAGAAGGATACAGGGGAACGGCTGAAGCTTTCTTT.

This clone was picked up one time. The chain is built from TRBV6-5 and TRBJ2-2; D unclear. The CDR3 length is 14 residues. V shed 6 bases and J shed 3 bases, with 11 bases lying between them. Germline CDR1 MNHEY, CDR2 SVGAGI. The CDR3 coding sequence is TGTGCCAGCAGCGATGGGCCGTACACCGGGGAGCTGTTTTTT. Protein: CASSDGPYTGELFF.

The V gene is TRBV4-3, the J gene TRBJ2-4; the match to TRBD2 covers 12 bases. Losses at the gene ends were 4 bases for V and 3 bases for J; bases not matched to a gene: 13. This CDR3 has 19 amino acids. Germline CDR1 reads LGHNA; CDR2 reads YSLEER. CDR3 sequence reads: CASSPSGASGGVGKNIQYF. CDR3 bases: TGCGCCAGCAGCCCATCTGGGGCTAGCGGGGGGGTTGGCAAAAACATTCAGTACTTC.

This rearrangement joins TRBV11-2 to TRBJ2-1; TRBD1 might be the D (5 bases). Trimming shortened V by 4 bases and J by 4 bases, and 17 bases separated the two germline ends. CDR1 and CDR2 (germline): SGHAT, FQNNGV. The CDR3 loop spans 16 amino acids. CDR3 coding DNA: TGTGCCAGCAGCTCCCGTTGGGCAGGGTCATACAATGAGCAGTTCTTC. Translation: CASSSRWAGSYNEQFF.

CDR3 in amino acids: CASSTALPGSGNTIYF. CDR3 DNA sequence: TGTGCCAGTAGTACGGCACTCCCGGGCTCTGGAAACACCATATATTTT. This chain uses TRBV19 with TRBJ1-3; D gene uncertain. The CDR3 consists of 16 residues. V was pared by 4 bases and J by 0 bases, with 13 bases between. The germline gives CDR1 LNHDA, CDR2 SQIVND (reference sequence).

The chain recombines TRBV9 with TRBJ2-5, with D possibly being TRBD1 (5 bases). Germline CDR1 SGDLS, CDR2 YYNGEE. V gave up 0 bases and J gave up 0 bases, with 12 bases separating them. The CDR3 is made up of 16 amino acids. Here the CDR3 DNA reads TGTGCCAGCAGCGTAGGGTGGGGCATGTACCAAGAGACCCAGTACTTC. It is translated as CASSVGWGMYQETQYF.

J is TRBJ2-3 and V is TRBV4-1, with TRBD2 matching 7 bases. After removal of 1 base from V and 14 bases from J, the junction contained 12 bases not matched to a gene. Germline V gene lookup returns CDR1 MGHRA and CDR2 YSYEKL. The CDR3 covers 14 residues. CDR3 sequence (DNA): TGCGCCAGCAGCCAAGGAGAGGGAGGGCCTTCGCCGTATTTT. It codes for CASSQGEGGPSPYF.